Listed below are T cell receptor beta chains from one sample, sequenced in a study of T cells after yellow fever vaccination. TCRdb passed the 5' RACE reads through MiXCR, listing each CDR3 protein once. The sample has roughly 250,000 distinct CDR3 sequences, over 10% seen once. The sequences come from CD4+ T cells sorted from PBMCs, collected 45 days after the yellow fever booster vaccination. The origin of the receptors is a man aged 25-45 years who received the YFV17D yellow fever vaccine. The CDR3 runs from the conserved cysteine through the conserved F or W. A D gene is named only where the DNA matches it firmly. Rows may omit the clone size; those that give it use once, few, many or a size class.

j_call,v_call,clone_size,d_call,cdr3_nt,cdr3_aa
TRBJ2-5,TRBV12-3/TRBV12-4,few,.,TGTGCCAGCAGGCGGACAGAAGAGACCCAGTACTTC,CASRRTEETQYF
TRBJ2-2,TRBV10-3,few,TRBD2,TGTGCCATCAGTGAAGCGGGAGGGTACACCGGGGAGCTGTTTTTT,CAISEAGGYTGELFF
TRBJ1-2,TRBV19,.,.,TGTGCCAGTAGTATCCCGGTTACGGGGGCGCGTGATGGCTACACCTTC,CASSIPVTGARDGYTF
TRBJ2-2,TRBV9,few,.,TGTGCCAGCAGCGTAGGACTAGACCCGGGCACCGGGGAGCTGTTTTTT,CASSVGLDPGTGELFF
TRBJ1-1,TRBV29-1,many,TRBD1,TGCAGCGTTGTCGGGACAGGGAACACTGAAGCTTTCTTT,CSVVGTGNTEAFF
TRBJ1-1,TRBV6-5,few,.,TGTGCCAGCAGCTACAGAGGGGCTGAAGCTTTCTTT,CASSYRGAEAFF
TRBJ2-1,TRBV7-2,.,.,TGTGCCAGCAGCCCGCTGGGAGCGGCACACAATGAGCAGTTCTTC,CASSPLGAAHNEQFF
TRBJ2-7,TRBV15,few,.,TGTGCCACCAGCAGAGATCTGGGGGGACCTTACATCGGTAGGAACGAGCAGTACTTC,CATSRDLGGPYIGRNEQYF
TRBJ2-1,TRBV5-1,few,.,TGCGCCAGCAGCTTGGCTGTCGGTCAATACAATGAGCAGTTCTTC,CASSLAVGQYNEQFF
TRBJ2-3,TRBV2,.,TRBD2,TGTGCCTGCAGTGACCTCGGCGGGAGGGGCCTCACAGATACGCAGTATTTT,CACSDLGGRGLTDTQYF
TRBJ2-1,TRBV4-3,.,.,TGCGCCAGCAGCCAAGATCATCTCGGGGGAGAGACCTACAATGAGCAGTTCTTC,CASSQDHLGGETYNEQFF
TRBJ1-2,TRBV19,.,.,TGTGCCAGTAACCCTCACGGGAGAACTAACTATGGCTACACCTTC,CASNPHGRTNYGYTF
TRBJ2-5,TRBV20-1,few,.,TGCAGTGCTAGAGGGTTGGGGTCAGAGACCCAGTACTTC,CSARGLGSETQYF
TRBJ2-7,TRBV6-2/TRBV6-3,.,.,TGTGCCAGCAGCTCTGAACTCGCCTACGAGCAGTACTTC,CASSSELAYEQYF
TRBJ2-7,TRBV5-1,many,.,TGCGCCAGCAGCTTGGCCGGGCGGGATGGGTACGAGCAGTACTTC,CASSLAGRDGYEQYF
TRBJ2-4,TRBV20-1,.,TRBD2,TGCAGTGCTTCCCCGACTAGCGGGAGATCCAAAAACATTCAGTACTTC,CSASPTSGRSKNIQYF
TRBJ2-7,TRBV19,few,TRBD2,TGTGCCAGTAGTTCCAAGAGCGGGAGTTATGTGTACGAGCAGTACTTC,CASSSKSGSYVYEQYF
TRBJ2-3,TRBV29-1,many,.,TGCAGCGCTGAGTCCCTCACAGATACGCAGTATTTT,CSAESLTDTQYF
TRBJ2-7,TRBV11-2,.,.,TGTGCCAGCAGCCTTTTCAGGAGCTCCTACGAGCAGTACTTC,CASSLFRSSYEQYF
TRBJ2-1,TRBV11-2,few,.,TGTGCCAGCAGCTTAGATTGGTTAGCGGCAAATGAGCAGTTCTTC,CASSLDWLAANEQFF